There are many counts of the clone carrying this TCR beta chain. Regions amplified from RNA transcripts were the TCR beta CDR3 regions. Carried out on the TCR CDR3, a first-round RT-PCR used the HTBI primer set. TCRdb fed the multiplex PCR reads into MiXCR, producing one record per CDR3 protein. This sample yields roughly 700,000 distinct CDR3 sequences, of which 30% to 40% are seen a single time; around 30% belongs to the top ten. Trimming cost V 4 bases and J 7 bases, with 16 bases left between them. Germline V gene lookup returns CDR1 SGHDN and CDR2 FVKESK. The CDR3 spans 14 residues. The sample is drawn from a study of T cells in Graves' hyperthyroidism and ophthalmopathy. Whole-study context: Pretreatment peripheral blood was obtained at initial diagnosis.

Used for diagnoses were clinical symptoms, serum thyroxine and TRAb, thyroid ultrasound and orbital computed tomography. This sequence originates from a middle-aged woman with Graves' hyperthyroidism. Sequencing was carried out using blood. The V call is TRBV14, the J call TRBJ2-5; D is possibly TRBD1 (6 bases). CDR3 amino acids: CASSRGTLAGTQYF. CDR3 DNA: TGTGCCAGCAGCCGAGGGACATTAGCTGGGACCCAGTACTTC.